This T cell receptor (beta chain) originates from a study of T cell changes during pregnancy in multiple sclerosis. Method: immunoSEQ multiplex PCR; TCRdb's copy keeps in-frame clones and lacks some. The top ten hold around 1.7% of the sample, which has 70,000 to 95,000 clones, 90% to 95% seen once. V trimming: 10 bases; J trimming: 7 bases; junction bases outside the gene matches: 11. CDR1 is SGHRS, CDR2 YFSETQ, per germline. CDR3 length: 13 amino acids. The sequence came from a female donor in good health, enrolled as a control in a pregnancy study. Sequenced here: peripheral blood, sampled after pregnancy. The chain couples TRBV5-1 to TRBJ2-7, with 10 bases matching TRBD2. The CDR3 DNA sequence: TGCGCCGGATCTCTAGCGGGAGCTTGGGAGCAGTACTTC. This encodes CAGSLAGAWEQYF.